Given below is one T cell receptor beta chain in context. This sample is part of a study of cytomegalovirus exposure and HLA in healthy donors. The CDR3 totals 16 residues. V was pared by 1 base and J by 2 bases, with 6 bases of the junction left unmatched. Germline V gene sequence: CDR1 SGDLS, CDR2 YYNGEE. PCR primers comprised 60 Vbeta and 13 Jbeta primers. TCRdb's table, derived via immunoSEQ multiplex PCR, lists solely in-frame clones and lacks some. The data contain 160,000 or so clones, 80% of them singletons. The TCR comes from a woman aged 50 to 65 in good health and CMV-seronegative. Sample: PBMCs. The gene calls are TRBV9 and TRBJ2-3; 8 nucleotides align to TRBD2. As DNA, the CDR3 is TGTGCCAGCAGCGTATGGGACGGGAGGGCCACAGATACGCAGTATTTT. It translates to CASSVWDGRATDTQYF.